This T cell receptor (beta chain) was profiled in a study of shared clonotypes between healthy human individuals. Here immunoSEQ multiplex PCR was the method, and the copy in TCRdb shows in-frame clones only, minus some. The data hold about 2.1 million clones, with around 93% observed a single time. Naive CD8 cells lacked CD45RO and underwent positive selection for CCR7, leaving out terminally differentiated effector memory CD45RA+ cells. The CDR3 has 12 amino acids. V gave up 1 base and J gave up 7 bases, with 6 bases separating them. Germline V CDR1 and CDR2: MGHDK, SYGVNS. The gene calls are TRBV25-1 and TRBJ2-3; no clear D. The clonotype originates from a man aged 18 to 35 in good health. Some clones in this sample may be carry-over from other donors' samples. The sequencing input was naive CD8+ T cells from PBMCs. The CDR3 reads CASSESSYTQYF. CDR3 DNA: TGTGCCAGCAGTGAATCTTCGTATACGCAGTATTTT. The variable domain in full, with the rest retrieved from reference TRBV25-1 and TRBJ2-3, is EADIYQTPRYLVIGTGKKITLECSQTMGHDKMYWYQQDPGMELHLIHYSYGVNSTEKGDLSSESTVSRIRTEHFPLTLESARPSHTSQYLCASSESSYTQYFGPGTRLTVL.